This TCR beta chain was recorded in a study of T cells in Graves' hyperthyroidism and ophthalmopathy. The CDR3 runs to 17 residues. V was clipped by 3 bases and J by 2 bases, with 17 bases between them. The sample holds many counts of this clonotype. The study left out patients who had uncontrolled infection, other autoimmune disease, pregnancy or lactation. Together with thyroid ultrasound, orbital computed tomography, serum thyroxine and TRAb, clinical symptoms were used for diagnoses. Amplified TCR beta CDR3 regions derived from RNA transcripts. The primer set for the first-round RT-PCR of the TCR CDR3 was HTBI. TCRdb independently ran MiXCR on the multiplex PCR reads; one entry per CDR3 protein. The table records roughly 570,000 distinct CDR3 sequences, about half of them present only once.

J is TRBJ1-3 and V is TRBV12-3 or TRBV12-4; D gene ambiguous. This TCR was sampled from a woman between 18 and 29 years old with Graves' hyperthyroidism. The specimen was peripheral blood or thyroid tissue (not recorded which). CDR3 sequence (DNA): TGTGCCAGCAGTTTCTTCACGTGGGCTCCTCCTGGAAACACCATATATTTT. Its protein is CASSFFTWAPPGNTIYF.